This T cell receptor (beta chain) is drawn from a study of PD-1 blockade in classical Hodgkin lymphoma. Germline V gives CDR1 MNHNS, CDR2 SASEGT. The CDR3 is 13 amino acids. With 3 bases clipped from V and 6 bases from J, the junction kept 0 bases outside the gene matches. A note on this clone: Its cognate antigen is unknown.

The protocol was immunoSEQ multiplex PCR, while the TCRdb copy is restricted to in-frame clones and leaves out a portion. Counted here are about 30,000 clones, around 94% occurring once; the ten biggest clones make up over 2%. Indicated time point: newly diagnosed, previously untreated cHL patient sample. Untreated, newly diagnosed classical Hodgkin lymphoma PBMCs were used for comparison. Whole-study results and caveats: The authors have not defined what causes the repertoire differences, possibly disease activity or prior therapy. Newly diagnosed patients reportedly trailed healthy donors in baseline TCR diversity.

Sequencing was carried out using peripheral blood mononuclear cells (PBMCs). The chain employs TRBV6-1 and TRBJ2-1; 9 bases agree with TRBD1. The TCR originated in a human donor with classical Hodgkin lymphoma. In DNA, the CDR3 is TGTGCCAGCAGTGAGACAGGGGGCAATGAGCAGTTCTTC. It translates to CASSETGGNEQFF.